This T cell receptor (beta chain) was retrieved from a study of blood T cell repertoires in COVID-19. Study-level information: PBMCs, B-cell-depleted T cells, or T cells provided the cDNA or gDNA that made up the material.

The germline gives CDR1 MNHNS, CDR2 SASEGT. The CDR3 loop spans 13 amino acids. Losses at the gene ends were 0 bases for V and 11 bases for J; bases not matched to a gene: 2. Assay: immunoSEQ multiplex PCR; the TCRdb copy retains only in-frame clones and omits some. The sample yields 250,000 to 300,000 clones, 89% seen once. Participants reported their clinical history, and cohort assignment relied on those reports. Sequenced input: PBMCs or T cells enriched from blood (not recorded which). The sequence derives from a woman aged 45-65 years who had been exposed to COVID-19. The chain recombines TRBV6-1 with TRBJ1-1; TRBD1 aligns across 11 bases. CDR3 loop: CASSEAGDRGAFF. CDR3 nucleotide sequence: TGTGCCAGCAGTGAAGCGGGGGACAGGGGGGCTTTCTTT.